Below are 25 T cell receptor beta chains sequenced from a single sample in a study of TIL therapy for anti-PD-1-resistant metastatic lung cancer. Specified time point: pre-treatment sample, taken before nivolumab and TIL therapy. The immunoSEQ assay was v3. TCRdb's table, derived via immunoSEQ multiplex PCR, lists solely in-frame clones and lacks some. This repertoire shows about 36,000 clones, about 70% found once; its top ten account for 4.5% to 6%. The source was blood, collected at baseline. These receptor sequences come from a person aged 25 to 85 with non-small cell lung cancer.

The chain couples TRBV11-2 to TRBJ2-1; D is uncertain. Germline loops: CDR1 SGHAT, CDR2 FQNNGV. This CDR3 contains 13 residues. Trimming took off 5 bases at V and 5 bases at J, with 10 bases between the two ends. This chain's CDR3 is CASSVGPNNEQFF. CDR3 nucleotide sequence: TGTGCCAGCAGCGTGGGTCCAAACAATGAGCAGTTCTTC.

The chain has TRBV19 and TRBJ2-4; D might be TRBD1 (5 bases). Germline CDR1 is LNHDA and CDR2 is SQIVND (reference sequence). V dropped 3 bases and J dropped 3 bases, with 9 bases sitting between them. This CDR3 region has 14 residues. CDR3 amino acids: CASSISGNKNIQYF. In nucleotides, the CDR3 is TGTGCCAGTAGTATCTCAGGGAACAAAAACATTCAGTACTTC.

The chain combines TRBV7-9 with TRBJ1-5, with a tentative D call TRBD1 (6 bases). Germline CDR1 reads SEHNR; CDR2 reads FQNEAQ (reference sequence). This CDR3 has 16 residues. The V and J ends lost 5 bases and 4 bases respectively, with 18 bases between them. CDR3: CASSRNDPRGNQPQHF. CDR3 nucleotides: TGTGCCAGCAGCCGCAACGATCCTAGGGGGAATCAGCCCCAGCATTTT.

The chain employs TRBV5-1 and TRBJ2-1; D uncertain. Germline V gene sequence: CDR1 SGHRS, CDR2 YFSETQ. This CDR3 spans 11 amino acids. Trimming pared 7 bases from V and 6 bases from J, leaving 8 bases between. The CDR3 nucleotides are TGCGCCAGCGGCACAGCCAATGAGCAGTTCTTC. It translates to CASGTANEQFF.

The chain has TRBV6-5 and TRBJ2-6, with D uncertain. This CDR3 has 15 residues. Germline CDR1 is MNHEY and CDR2 is SVGAGI. V was cut by 5 bases and J by 0 bases, with 8 bases left in between. The CDR3 DNA sequence: TGTGCCAGCAGTCCCACGCACTCTGGGGCCAACGTCCTGACTTTC. This gives the protein CASSPTHSGANVLTF.

The chain carries TRBV14 and TRBJ1-1; no clear D gene. Germline-derived CDR1 and CDR2 are SGHDN and FVKESK. Trimming stripped 0 bases from V and 5 bases from J, with 13 bases between. The CDR3 runs 15 residues. The CDR3 sequence: CASSQEAGWVTEAFF. As DNA, the CDR3 is TGTGCCAGCAGCCAAGAAGCCGGGTGGGTTACTGAAGCTTTCTTT.

This clone showed up just once. This chain joins TRBV7-8 and TRBJ2-1; 8 nucleotides line up with TRBD2. V shed 0 bases, J shed 9 bases, and the junction held 10 bases outside the gene matches. This CDR3 contains 16 residues. The germline CDR1 and CDR2 sequences are SGHVS and FQNEAQ. The CDR3 protein is CASSLASGGPWGEQFF. The CDR3 DNA sequence: TGTGCCAGCAGCTTAGCGTCGGGGGGGCCCTGGGGTGAGCAGTTCTTC.

This clone was found a few times. The chain employs TRBV5-6 and TRBJ2-7, with D uncertain. CDR3 length equals 14 residues. Deletions cut 0 bases from V and 2 bases from J, with 9 bases between. The germline CDR1 and CDR2 sequences are SGHDT and YYEEEE. As DNA, the CDR3 is TGTGCCAGCAGCTTGGGCACGACAACCTACGAGCAGTACTTC. This translates into CASSLGTTTYEQYF.

The CDR3 DNA sequence: TGTGCCAGCAGCTTGGCCGGACTACACTACGAGCAGTACTTC. This encodes CASSLAGLHYEQYF. This chain joins TRBV5-6 and TRBJ2-7, with D perhaps matching TRBD2 (6 bases). V was pared by 0 bases and J by 3 bases, with 10 bases between. The germline CDR1 and CDR2 sequences are SGHDT and YYEEEE. The CDR3 length is 14 residues.

The chain combines TRBV7-2 with TRBJ1-5; maybe TRBD1 (5 bases). V was clipped by 4 bases and J by 4 bases, with 11 bases between them. Germline V CDR1 and CDR2: SGHTA, FQGNSA. The CDR3 covers 14 residues. CDR3 amino acids: CASSSGGLNQPQHF. The CDR3 coding sequence is TGTGCCAGCAGCTCCGGGGGACTTAATCAGCCCCAGCATTTT.

This chain uses TRBV18 with TRBJ1-2, with 10 bases that match TRBD1. The junction had 10 bases not matched to a gene; V was cut back by 6 bases and J by 0 bases. Germline-derived CDR1 and CDR2 are KGHSH and LQKENI. CDR3 length: 17 residues. CDR3 region: CASSPTSGQGANYGYTF. The CDR3 DNA is TGTGCCAGCTCCCCCACGAGCGGACAGGGGGCTAACTATGGCTACACCTTC.

The chain carries TRBV2 and TRBJ1-3, with D uncertain. With 5 bases removed from V and 2 bases from J, the gap between germline ends came to 16 bases. The germline gives CDR1 SNHLY, CDR2 FYNNEI. CDR3 length: 16 amino acids. CDR3 DNA sequence: TGTGCCAGCAGTTTCATTTCGTCTAACACTGGAAACACCATATATTTT. Its translation: CASSFISSNTGNTIYF.

CDR3 residues: CASSQDAGPAYEQYF. CDR3 bases: TGTGCCAGCAGCCAAGATGCAGGGCCAGCCTACGAGCAGTACTTC. The chain couples TRBV4-2 to TRBJ2-7; D is possibly TRBD1 (5 bases). Germline V gives CDR1 LGHNA, CDR2 YNFKEQ. V shed 0 bases and J shed 2 bases, with 11 bases lying between them. The CDR3 has 15 residues.

The CDR3 DNA reads as TGTGCCAGCAGTGAATGGCGGGGACCCCTGGAGCAGTACTTC. Its protein product is CASSEWRGPLEQYF. V usage is TRBV6-1 and J usage is TRBJ2-7, with a tentative D call TRBD2 (6 bases). The V and J ends lost 2 bases and 7 bases respectively, with 15 bases between them. Germline CDR1 and CDR2: MNHNS and SASEGT. This CDR3 contains 14 residues.

The V call is TRBV4-1, the J call TRBJ2-1; D might be TRBD1 or TRBD2, each matching 5 bases. The V and J ends lost 1 base and 3 bases respectively, with 22 bases between them. This CDR3 is 19 amino acids long. The germline V gene encodes CDR1 MGHRA and CDR2 YSYEKL. CDR3 region: CASSQGDVVGPEDYNEQFF. For the CDR3, the DNA is TGCGCCAGCAGCCAAGGGGACGTTGTGGGACCGGAGGACTACAATGAGCAGTTCTTC.

The gene calls are TRBV10-3 and TRBJ2-7, with no clear D. The CDR3 is 12 residues long. The germline gives CDR1 ENHRY, CDR2 SYGVKD. The V and J ends lost 3 bases and 0 bases respectively, with 3 bases between them. The CDR3 DNA sequence: TGTGCCATCAGTGAAACCTCCTACGAGCAGTACTTC. This sequence encodes CAISETSYEQYF.

The table lists this clone with a few counts. The V gene is TRBV15, the J gene TRBJ1-2; D not resolved. The CDR3 consists of 12 residues. The germline V and J ends were trimmed by 0 bases and 8 bases, with 7 bases remaining between them. Germline V lookup: CDR1 LNHNV, CDR2 YYDKDF (reference sequence). The DNA of the CDR3 is TGTGCCACCAGCAGAGATATAGGAGGCTACACCTTC. Residues: CATSRDIGGYTF.

This clone has just a few counts. The chain recombines TRBV28 with TRBJ2-2; the D gene is possibly TRBD1 (5 bases). Germline CDR1 reads MDHEN; CDR2 reads SYDVKM. Trimming removed 7 bases from V and 5 bases from J, with 11 bases in between. The CDR3 has 13 amino acids. CDR3 nucleotide sequence: TGTGCCAGCATCCCCAGGGTTACCGGGGAGCTGTTTTTT. This sequence encodes CASIPRVTGELFF.

This chain joins TRBV19 and TRBJ2-1, with 8 bases identical to TRBD2. The CDR3 loop spans 16 amino acids. Germline V CDR1 and CDR2: LNHDA, SQIVND (reference sequence). The V and J ends lost 0 bases and 4 bases, in that order; junction bases with no gene match: 5. The CDR3 DNA reads TGTGCCAGTAGTATAGACGCGACTAGCGTTTACAATGAGCAGTTCTTC. Its translation is CASSIDATSVYNEQFF.

This clone was seen only a few times. The rearrangement uses TRBV29-1 and TRBJ1-1; D call uncertain. CDR1 is SQVTM, CDR2 ANQGSEA, per germline. This CDR3 has 11 residues. V shed 6 bases and J shed 3 bases, with 8 bases lying between them. The CDR3 DNA reads TGCAGCGTGCGTTGGGACACTGAAGCTTTCTTT. Amino acids: CSVRWDTEAFF.

The V call is TRBV4-3, the J call TRBJ2-5, with 8 bases identical to TRBD1. This CDR3 is built from 18 residues. The junction had 15 bases not matched to a gene; V was cut back by 2 bases and J by 4 bases. The V gene's germline CDR1 is LGHNA and CDR2 YSLEER. CDR3 DNA sequence: TGCGCCAGCAGCCAACACCCCGGGGATGGACAGGGTCGAGAGACCCAGTACTTC. Translation: CASSQHPGDGQGRETQYF.

The V gene is TRBV19, the J gene TRBJ2-7; possibly TRBD1 for D (5 bases). CDR1 and CDR2 from the germline V gene are LNHDA and SQIVND (reference sequence). CDR3 size: 14 residues. V lost 1 base to trimming and J lost 0 bases, with 7 bases between them. The CDR3 nucleotides read TGTGCCAGTAGTATAGGACAGAGCTCCTACGAGCAGTACTTC. Its translation: CASSIGQSSYEQYF.

The chain combines TRBV11-2 with TRBJ1-2, with D possibly matching TRBD1 (5 bases). The germline V and J ends were trimmed by 5 bases and 5 bases, with 9 bases remaining between them. The germline V gene encodes CDR1 SGHAT and CDR2 FQNNGV. The CDR3 totals 12 residues. CDR3: CASSGRVYGYTF. CDR3 sequence (DNA): TGTGCCAGCAGCGGCAGGGTTTATGGCTACACCTTC.

V usage is TRBV7-9 and J usage is TRBJ1-2, with 8 bases that match TRBD1. This CDR3 has 14 amino acids. J was trimmed by 7 bases and V by 1 base; bases with no gene match: 5. Germline V gene sequence: CDR1 SEHNR, CDR2 FQNEAQ (reference sequence). The DNA for the CDR3 is TGTGCCAGCAGCTTAGTGACAGGGGTCGTTGGCTACACCTTC. Protein product: CASSLVTGVVGYTF.

V is TRBV7-9 and J is TRBJ2-1; 13 bases are a match to TRBD2. The CDR3 contains 15 residues. The ends lost 5 bases at V and 9 bases at J; junction bases unmatched: 7. From germline, CDR1 is SEHNR and CDR2 FQNEAQ (reference sequence). DNA of the CDR3: TGTGCCAGCAGCACTACTAGCGGGGGGGCCGCTGAGCAGTTCTTC. This gives the protein CASSTTSGGAAEQFF.